This T cell receptor beta chain was retrieved from a study of cytomegalovirus exposure and HLA in healthy donors. In the study overall: Earlier results showed roughly 120 million unique TCR beta sequences derived from 150 million to 200 million T cells.

PCR amplification relied on 60 Vbeta primers (plus 13 Jbeta primers). Profiled with immunoSEQ multiplex PCR; TCRdb holds only in-frame clones, not every one. Seen here are 150,000 to 200,000 clones, 68% observed once, and the top ten hold 2.5% to 3.5%. Germline V lookup: CDR1 MNHNS, CDR2 SASEGT. Between the trimmed V and J ends, which lost 0 bases and 2 bases, there was a span of 11 bases. The CDR3 has 15 residues. Turning to this clone: Its antigen remains unknown.

Regarding the study as a whole: With DRB1 most and HLA-C fewest, TCR association rates differed between HLA loci in a later analysis. What a later analysis showed was that several of the most significant clusters appeared linked to common viral pathogens. The majority of TCR sequences were rare, yet some public TCRs appeared in many donors.

The TCR sequence derives from a middle-aged woman in good health and CMV-seropositive. The chain recombines TRBV6-1 with TRBJ2-7; D may be TRBD1 (6 bases). The specimen sequenced was PBMCs. The CDR3 coding sequence is TGTGCCAGCAGTGAAGCTGGGACACTACCCTACGAGCAGTACTTC. This gives the protein CASSEAGTLPYEQYF.